The 3 T cell receptor beta chains below come from one sample, sequenced in a study of blood T cell repertoires in COVID-19. Profiled with immunoSEQ multiplex PCR; TCRdb holds only in-frame clones, not every one. The sample includes 250,000 to 300,000 clones, 70% to 90% of them seen just once. Sequenced sample: peripheral blood. Receptors originate from a woman in her thirties or forties who had recovered from COVID-19.

Only a few counts were recorded for this clone. The V call is TRBV24-1, the J call TRBJ1-5; D may be TRBD1 (6 bases). Germline CDR1 reads KGHDR; CDR2 reads SFDVKD. CDR3 length: 14 amino acids. Trimming shortened V by 3 bases and J by 11 bases, and 16 bases separated the two germline ends. The CDR3 nucleotides read TGTGCCACCAGTGATAAGGGGGGGCGGGGTGCCCAGCATTTT. Protein product: CATSDKGGRGAQHF.

This chain links TRBV4-2 with TRBJ2-3; the D gene is possibly TRBD2 (6 bases). The ends were cut back, 0 bases at V and 1 base at J, with 11 bases in the middle. CDR1 is LGHNA and CDR2 is YNFKEQ in the germline V gene. The CDR3 spans 16 residues. CDR3 loop: CASSQDGASGTDTQYF. Here the CDR3 DNA reads TGTGCCAGCAGCCAAGATGGGGCTAGCGGCACAGATACGCAGTATTTT.

This chain uses TRBV11-2 with TRBJ1-4, with 8 bases aligning to TRBD1. From germline, CDR1 is SGHAT and CDR2 FQNNGV. The CDR3 length is 14 residues. V dropped 5 bases and J dropped 11; count of bases not matched to a gene: 10. CDR3: CASSPTGGRGKLFF. The CDR3 nucleotides read TGTGCCAGCAGCCCAACAGGGGGTCGCGGGAAACTGTTTTTT.